A selection of T cell receptor beta chains follows, all from one sample in a study of blood T cell repertoires in COVID-19. TCRdb's table, derived via immunoSEQ multiplex PCR, lists solely in-frame clones and lacks some. This table has roughly 280,000 clones, 87% appearing once. Material for sequencing was peripheral blood. The receptors originated from a woman in her forties or fifties who had recovered from COVID-19. CDR3s include the opening cysteine and the closing phenylalanine or tryptophan. The D gene is left open where the match is weak. A row's size may be missing; if present it is once, few, many or a size class.

CDR3aa,CDR3nt,v_gene,d_gene,j_gene,abundance
CAWAPGTVGNTIYF,TGTGCCTGGGCCCCCGGGACAGTTGGAAACACCATATATTTT,TRBV30,TRBD1,TRBJ1-3,.
CASSHISSNEQFF,TGCGCCAGCAGCCATATTTCCTCTAATGAGCAGTTCTTC,TRBV4-3,.,TRBJ2-1,.
CASSQSGGAANEQFF,TGTGCCAGCAGCCAAAGCGGGGGGGCCGCGAATGAGCAGTTCTTC,TRBV14,TRBD2,TRBJ2-1,few
CASSLRWSAREPQHF,TGTGCCAGCAGCTTAAGGTGGTCCGCCCGGGAGCCCCAGCATTTT,TRBV7-2,.,TRBJ1-5,.
CASSVGVRGVYEQYF,TGTGCCAGCAGCGTAGGGGTCAGGGGCGTTTACGAGCAGTACTTC,TRBV9,.,TRBJ2-7,.
CASSLTTSGRGGELFF,TGTGCCAGCAGTTTAACGACTAGCGGGAGGGGCGGGGAGCTGTTTTTT,TRBV6-6,TRBD2,TRBJ2-2,.
CASSSGQGLYEQYF,TGCGCCAGCAGCTCGGGACAGGGGTTGTACGAGCAGTACTTC,TRBV5-1,TRBD1,TRBJ2-7,.
CASSESLDYWGYTF,TGTGCCAGCAGTGAATCCCTAGACTATTGGGGCTACACCTTC,TRBV25-1,.,TRBJ1-2,.
CASSLVSVQETQYF,TGTGCCAGCAGCTTAGTTTCCGTTCAAGAGACCCAGTACTTC,TRBV7-2,.,TRBJ2-5,.
CASSLGAGGEETQYF,TGTGCCAGCAGCTTAGGCGCAGGAGGGGAAGAGACCCAGTACTTC,TRBV7-2,.,TRBJ2-5,once
CASSRKTQSSYNSPLHF,TGTGCCAGCAGTCGCAAGACACAAAGCTCCTATAATTCACCCCTCCACTTT,TRBV27,.,TRBJ1-6,.
CASSHTGTSGYNEQFF,TGTGCCAGCAGTCATACCGGGACTAGCGGTTACAATGAGCAGTTCTTC,TRBV3-1/TRBV3-2,TRBD2,TRBJ2-1,.
CASSETGGYTEAFF,TGTGCCAGCAGTGAAACAGGGGGCTACACTGAAGCTTTCTTT,TRBV6-1,TRBD1,TRBJ1-1,.
CASSWLAVNRQGAGKPQHF,TGTGCCAGCAGTTGGTTAGCCGTAAATAGACAGGGGGCAGGAAAGCCCCAGCATTTT,TRBV28,TRBD1,TRBJ1-5,few
CASSSQGDYGYTF,TGTGCCAGCAGCTCACAGGGGGACTATGGCTACACCTTC,TRBV5-6,TRBD1,TRBJ1-2,.
CASSAGLRTTEAFF,TGTGCCAGCAGCGCTGGACTCAGGACCACTGAAGCTTTCTTT,TRBV5-8,.,TRBJ1-1,.
CASSGRGGETEAFF,TGCGCCAGCAGCGGTCGGGGAGGTGAGACTGAAGCTTTCTTT,TRBV4-1,.,TRBJ1-1,.
CSASLGGTEAFF,TGCAGTGCTAGTTTAGGGGGCACTGAAGCTTTCTTT,TRBV20-1,.,TRBJ1-1,.
CASSYSGGTYEQYF,TGTGCCAGCAGCTATAGCGGGGGAACCTACGAGCAGTACTTC,TRBV7-2,TRBD2,TRBJ2-7,.
CASSLAGQGAREQYF,TGTGCCAGCAGCTTAGCGGGACAGGGGGCGAGGGAGCAGTACTTC,TRBV7-8,TRBD1,TRBJ2-7,.
CASSPVVSYEQYF,TGTGCCAGCAGCCCTGTTGTCTCCTACGAGCAGTACTTC,TRBV7-2,.,TRBJ2-7,.
CASSYSIWRTEANTEAFF,TGTGCCAGCAGTTACTCGATTTGGAGGACAGAAGCGAACACTGAAGCTTTCTTT,TRBV6-2/TRBV6-3,.,TRBJ1-1,.
CASSQERSSVTEAFF,TGCGCCAGCAGCCAAGAGAGGAGTTCGGTCACTGAAGCTTTCTTT,TRBV4-3,.,TRBJ1-1,.
CASSQDAGSKLNYGYTF,TGTGCCAGCAGCCAAGATGCAGGCAGCAAACTTAACTATGGCTACACCTTC,TRBV3-1/TRBV3-2,.,TRBJ1-2,.
CASSLDRGGGELFF,TGTGCCAGCAGCTTAGATAGGGGCGGCGGGGAGCTGTTTTTT,TRBV7-6,.,TRBJ2-2,.
CASSSDSGYGYTF,TGTGCCAGCAGCAGCGACTCGGGCTATGGCTACACCTTC,TRBV7-9,.,TRBJ1-2,.
CASSLPPITGNQPQHF,TGTGCCAGCAGCCTGCCACCTATCACGGGCAATCAGCCCCAGCATTTT,TRBV5-6,.,TRBJ1-5,once